The 27 T cell receptor beta chains presented below share a single source sample, sequenced in a study of regulatory T cells in long-lasting Graves disease. Time point given: newly diagnosed GD, antithyroid drugs for less than 3 months. PBMC RNA was the source of the TCR library. The TCR beta library used iRepertoire HTBI primers with Arm-PCR amplification of CDR3. TCRdb independently ran MiXCR on the multiplex PCR reads; one entry per CDR3 protein. The sample yields some 560,000 distinct CDR3 sequences, 16% seen once. This sample also belongs to another study, concerning T cells in Graves' hyperthyroidism and ophthalmopathy.

The sample consisted of peripheral blood mononuclear cells (PBMCs), taken at new diagnosis, from a patient treated with antithyroid drugs. The source is a woman between 40 and 65 years old with Graves disease.

The table lists this clonotype with many counts. The chain uses TRBV7-3 and TRBJ2-3, with D possibly TRBD2 on 6 matching bases. The CDR3 runs to 13 residues. Per germline, CDR1 SGHTA and CDR2 FQGTGA. V shed 5 bases and J shed 5 bases, with 11 bases lying between them. The CDR3 nucleotides read TGTGCCAGCAGCCAGACTAGTCAAGATACGCAGTATTTT. Its translation is CASSQTSQDTQYF.

This clonotype was picked up a small number of times. The chain uses TRBV19 and TRBJ1-4, with no clear D. V lost 6 bases to trimming and J lost 3 bases, with 8 bases between them. Per germline, CDR1 LNHDA and CDR2 SQIVND (reference sequence). The CDR3 runs to 13 residues. Written as DNA, the CDR3 is TGTGCCAGTAGAGAGGAACCTAATGAAAAACTGTTTTTT. The encoded protein is CASREEPNEKLFF.

This clonotype was seen repeatedly, ten times or more. The J gene is TRBJ2-7, the V gene TRBV7-3; D gene uncertain. V shed 4 bases and J shed 6 bases, with 13 bases lying between them. CDR1 and CDR2 (germline): SGHTA, FQGTGA. The CDR3 sequence is 13 residues long. In DNA, the CDR3 is TGTGCCAGCAGCTCCGGTGTATCTAGCGAGCAGTACTTC. Its protein is CASSSGVSSEQYF. The whole variable domain, remainder taken from reference TRBV7-3 and TRBJ2-7, is GAGVSQTPSNKVTEKGKYVELRCDPISGHTALYWYRQSLGQGPEFLIYFQGTGAADDSGLPNDRFFAVRPEGSVSTLKIQRTERGDSAVYLCASSSGVSSEQYFGPGTRLTVT.

The chain carries TRBV18 and TRBJ2-5; 7 nucleotides agree with TRBD2. This CDR3 is 16 amino acids long. V dropped 2 bases and J dropped 10; count of bases not matched to a gene: 16. Germline values: CDR1 KGHSH, CDR2 LQKENI. CDR3 in DNA: TGTGCCAGCTCACCATTTGTGGGGACTAACCTTTTGGACCAGTACTTC. Translation: CASSPFVGTNLLDQYF. The full variable domain, with the rest looked up from reference TRBV18 and TRBJ2-5, is NAGVMQNPRHLVRRRGQEARLRCSPMKGHSHVYWYRQLPEEGLKFMVYLQKENIIDESGMPKERFSAEFPKEGPSILRIQQVVRGDSAAYFCASSPFVGTNLLDQYFGPGTRLLVL.

There are a few counts of this clonotype. The chain carries TRBV2 and TRBJ1-5; TRBD1 matches 9 bases. Germline V gives CDR1 SNHLY, CDR2 FYNNEI. V shed 4 bases, J shed 2 bases, and the junction held 9 bases outside the gene matches. This CDR3 is built from 17 residues. The CDR3 here is CASSGGTGTTGNQPQHF. The DNA of the CDR3 is TGTGCCAGCAGTGGGGGGACAGGGACAACGGGCAATCAGCCCCAGCATTTT.

This clonotype was seen at least ten times. CDR3 sequence reads: CASSFLTGTANYGYTF. The CDR3 DNA sequence: TGCGCCAGCAGCTTTTTGACCGGGACCGCTAACTATGGCTACACCTTC. V gene TRBV5-1 combines with J gene TRBJ1-2; the D gene is possibly TRBD1 (5 bases). Trimming stripped 2 bases from V and 0 bases from J, with 14 bases between. CDR1 and CDR2 (germline): SGHRS, YFSETQ. The CDR3 runs 16 residues. Full variable domain (outside the CDR3, taken from reference TRBV5-1 and TRBJ1-2): KAGVTQTPRYLIKTRGQQVTLSCSPISGHRSVSWYQQTPGQGLQFLFEYFSETQRNKGNFPGRFSGRQFSNSRSEMNVSTLELGDSALYLCASSFLTGTANYGYTFGSGTRLTVV.

This clonotype was counted at least ten times. The V and J genes are TRBV3-1 and TRBJ2-3; D not resolved. The V gene's germline CDR1 is LGHDT and CDR2 YNNKEL (reference sequence). With 1 base removed from V and 15 bases from J, the gap between germline ends came to 5 bases. The CDR3 totals 9 residues. The CDR3 DNA is TGTGCCAGCAGCCAAGGGATCTATTTT. Translating it yields CASSQGIYF.

This clonotype has a handful of counts. The chain combines TRBV19 with TRBJ1-1, with D maybe TRBD1 (6 bases). The CDR3 loop spans 13 amino acids. V was trimmed by 7 bases and J by 4 bases, leaving 13 bases between them. From germline, CDR1 is LNHDA and CDR2 SQIVND (reference sequence). The CDR3 region is CASNNREFTEAFF. The CDR3 bases are TGTGCCAGTAATAACAGGGAGTTCACTGAAGCTTTCTTT.

This clonotype appeared many times. CDR3 in amino acids: CASSFFGNTGELFF. CDR3 in DNA: TGTGCCAGCAGCTTTTTCGGAAACACCGGGGAGCTGTTTTTT. The V gene is TRBV5-6, the J gene TRBJ2-2; D remains unclear. Looked up from germline, CDR1 is SGHDT and CDR2 is YYEEEE. The CDR3 extends over 14 amino acids. Trimming stripped 2 bases from V and 2 bases from J, with 7 bases between. The full variable domain, rest sourced from reference TRBV5-6 and TRBJ2-2, is DAGVTQSPTHLIKTRGQQVTLRCSPKSGHDTVSWYQQALGQGPQFIFQYYEEEERQRGNFPDRFSGHQFPNYSSELNVNALLLGDSALYLCASSFFGNTGELFFGEGSRLTVL.

This chain links TRBV30 with TRBJ2-1; D is undetermined. Per germline, CDR1 GTSNPN and CDR2 SVGIG (reference sequence). CDR3 length: 11 amino acids. The germline V and J ends were trimmed by 4 bases and 9 bases, with 10 bases remaining between them. CDR3 coding DNA: TGTGCCTGGATCGGTAGTGGTGAGCAGTTCTTC. Residues: CAWIGSGEQFF. The full variable domain, in which reference TRBV30 and TRBJ2-1 provide the parts outside the CDR3, is SQTIHQWPATLVQPVGSPLSLECTVEGTSNPNLYWYRQAAGRGLQLLFYSVGIGQISSEVPQNLSASRPQDRQFILSSKKLLLSDSGFYLCAWIGSGEQFFGPGTRLTVL.

This clonotype was detected many times. This chain connects TRBV3-1 to TRBJ1-1; D is unresolved. With 4 bases removed from V and 7 bases from J, the gap between germline ends came to 7 bases. Germline-derived CDR1 and CDR2 are LGHDT and YNNKEL (reference sequence). The CDR3 consists of 11 residues. CDR3 in DNA: TGTGCCAGCAGCCGAGAGTTTGAAGCTTTCTTT. Translation gives CASSREFEAFF.

This clonotype showed up just a few times. This sequence joins TRBV19 and TRBJ1-2, with TRBD1 matching 7 bases. The germline V gene has CDR1 LNHDA and CDR2 SQIVND (reference sequence). J gave up 2 bases and V 7 bases, and 13 bases lay outside the gene matches. The CDR3 extends over 16 amino acids. The chain's CDR3 is CASTSSWGQSNYGYTF. CDR3 coding DNA: TGTGCCAGTACCTCGAGCTGGGGACAGAGCAACTATGGCTACACCTTC.

This clonotype was recorded many times. This chain links TRBV7-9 with TRBJ2-1; weak D call: TRBD1 (6 bases). Looked up from germline, CDR1 is SEHNR and CDR2 is FQNEAQ (reference sequence). CDR3 length: 14 residues. The V end lost 4 bases, the J end lost 6 bases, and 13 bases lay between the germline ends. The DNA for the CDR3 is TGTGCCAGCAGCTCGCCGGGACAAGGCAATGAGCAGTTCTTC. Its translation is CASSSPGQGNEQFF. Using reference TRBV7-9 and TRBJ2-1 for the parts outside the CDR3, the full variable domain is DTGVSQNPRHKITKRGQNVTFRCDPISEHNRLYWYRQTLGQGPEFLTYFQNEAQLEKSRLLSDRFSAERPKGSFSTLEIQRTEQGDSAMYLCASSSPGQGNEQFFGPGTRLTVL.

In its sample, this clonotype was seen many times. This chain joins TRBV24-1 and TRBJ1-5; TRBD1 is a possible D gene (5 bases). Germline V CDR1 and CDR2: KGHDR, SFDVKD. CDR3 size: 15 residues. With 9 bases removed from V and 1 base from J, the gap between germline ends came to 15 bases. The chain's CDR3 is CATANGGRSNQPQHF. CDR3 bases: TGTGCCACCGCTAATGGGGGAAGGAGCAATCAGCCCCAGCATTTT.

Comment on this clonotype: Relative to the germline gene, one junction end is altered; a read error may explain this. The rearrangement joins TRBV20-1 to TRBJ1-1, with TRBD1 as a possible D gene (5 bases). This CDR3 has 14 amino acids. Germline CDR1 reads DFQATT; CDR2 reads SNEGSKA (reference sequence). CDR3 loop: CGARRGGGNTEAFF. CDR3 coding DNA: TGCGGTGCTCGAAGAGGTGGGGGAAACACTGAAGCTTTCTTT.

This clonotype was seen a handful of times. The chain couples TRBV27 to TRBJ2-5; D unclear. CDR1 MNHEY and CDR2 SMNVEV come from the germline V gene (reference sequence). The CDR3 is made up of 14 amino acids. V was shortened by 8 bases and J by 5 bases, with 18 bases between the two germline ends. CDR3 sequence (DNA): TGTGCCAGCTCTAGACCCGGAGAGATGGAGACCCAGTACTTC. It specifies CASSRPGEMETQYF.

This clonotype occurred many times. This chain uses TRBV19 with TRBJ1-1, with TRBD1 matching over 10 bases. Germline CDR1 and CDR2: LNHDA and SQIVND (reference sequence). The CDR3 is 16 residues long. V dropped 3 bases and J dropped 4; count of bases not matched to a gene: 8. The CDR3, as DNA: TGTGCCAGTAGTATCCCGGAGGGACAGGGGCTCACTGAAGCTTTCTTT. This sequence encodes CASSIPEGQGLTEAFF.

There are many counts of this clonotype. V usage is TRBV5-1 and J usage is TRBJ2-7; D ambiguous. The V gene's germline CDR1 is SGHRS and CDR2 YFSETQ. The CDR3 is made up of 13 amino acids. Trimming removed 0 bases from V and 3 bases from J, with 7 bases in between. In nucleotides, the CDR3 is TGCGCCAGCAGCTTGGTGGCTGGCTACGAGCAGTACTTC. It codes for CASSLVAGYEQYF.

This clonotype was counted only a few times. The V and J genes are TRBV4-1 and TRBJ2-1, with TRBD1 identical over 10 bases. This CDR3 region has 16 residues. V trimming: 3 bases; J trimming: 3 bases; junction bases outside the gene matches: 5. Looked up from germline, CDR1 is MGHRA and CDR2 is YSYEKL. CDR3 nucleotides: TGCGCCAGCAGCCATTCCAGGACAGGGGGCTACAATGAGCAGTTCTTC. It specifies CASSHSRTGGYNEQFF.

This clonotype was recorded many times. J is TRBJ1-2 and V is TRBV6-1, with 8 bases matching TRBD1. Germline CDR1 is MNHNS and CDR2 is SASEGT. The CDR3 totals 17 residues. Trimming at V came to 7 bases and at J to 4 bases, leaving 17 bases not matched to a gene. DNA for the CDR3: TGTGCCAGCACTCTTCTGGGCGCAGGGGGCGGCAGCTATGGCTACACCTTC. It encodes CASTLLGAGGGSYGYTF.

The gene calls are TRBV6-1 and TRBJ1-1; D call uncertain. The CDR3 spans 16 residues. The germline V gene has CDR1 MNHNS and CDR2 SASEGT. Deletions cut 0 bases from V and 0 bases from J, with 11 bases between. In nucleotides, the CDR3 is TGTGCCAGCAGTGAAGCGGCAGCAATAGTGAACACTGAAGCTTTCTTT. Residues: CASSEAAAIVNTEAFF.

The chain carries TRBV2 and TRBJ2-1, with D perhaps matching TRBD2 (7 bases). V lost 6 bases and J lost 3, with 15 bases in between. Looked up from germline, CDR1 is SNHLY and CDR2 is FYNNEI. The CDR3 is 15 amino acids. The CDR3 is CASSFWGGGYNEQFF. The CDR3, as DNA: TGTGCCAGCAGCTTCTGGGGGGGCGGCTACAATGAGCAGTTCTTC.

This clonotype was counted at least ten times. V gene TRBV20-1 combines with J gene TRBJ2-3, with TRBD2 matching over 13 bases. J was trimmed by 6 bases and V by 5 bases; bases with no gene match: 2. Germline V lookup: CDR1 DFQATT, CDR2 SNEGSKA (reference sequence). The CDR3 is 13 amino acids. Here the CDR3 DNA reads TGCAGTGCTGGGACTAGCGGGAAGGATACGCAGTATTTT. It yields the protein CSAGTSGKDTQYF.

This clonotype was recorded many times. V and J are TRBV6-1 and TRBJ1-5, with D possibly TRBD1 on 5 matching bases. CDR1 and CDR2 (germline): MNHNS, SASEGT. The CDR3 totals 16 residues. V lost 4 bases and J lost 4, with 17 bases in between. The CDR3 sequence is CASSVQRDGRNQPQHF. The CDR3 coding sequence is TGTGCCAGCAGTGTTCAGAGGGACGGCCGTAATCAGCCCCAGCATTTT.

The J gene is TRBJ2-3, the V gene TRBV24-1, with 9 bases fitting TRBD1. Germline lookup yields CDR1 KGHDR and CDR2 SFDVKD. Trimming cost V 3 bases and J 4 bases; bases outside gene matches: 4. This CDR3 spans 15 amino acids. CDR3 residues: CATSDPTGGADTQYF. CDR3 DNA sequence: TGTGCCACCAGTGATCCCACAGGGGGCGCAGATACGCAGTATTTT.

This clonotype was found many times. This rearrangement joins TRBV2 to TRBJ2-5, with D perhaps given as TRBD1 or TRBD2 (5 bases each). The V end lost 7 bases, the J end lost 5 bases, and 11 bases lay between the germline ends. Germline V lookup: CDR1 SNHLY, CDR2 FYNNEI. The CDR3 consists of 12 residues. For the CDR3, the DNA is TGTGCCAGCAAGTTCGAGGGGGAGACCCAGTACTTC. This gives the protein CASKFEGETQYF.

This clonotype showed up many times. V usage is TRBV3-1 and J usage is TRBJ1-2; 7 nucleotides match TRBD1. This CDR3 comprises 15 residues. J lost 5 bases, V lost 3 bases, and 9 bases had no gene match. Germline CDR1 reads LGHDT; CDR2 reads YNNKEL (reference sequence). The CDR3 nucleotides are TGTGCCAGCAGCCATGTGACAGGGCTTACTTATGGCTACACCTTC. Its protein product is CASSHVTGLTYGYTF.